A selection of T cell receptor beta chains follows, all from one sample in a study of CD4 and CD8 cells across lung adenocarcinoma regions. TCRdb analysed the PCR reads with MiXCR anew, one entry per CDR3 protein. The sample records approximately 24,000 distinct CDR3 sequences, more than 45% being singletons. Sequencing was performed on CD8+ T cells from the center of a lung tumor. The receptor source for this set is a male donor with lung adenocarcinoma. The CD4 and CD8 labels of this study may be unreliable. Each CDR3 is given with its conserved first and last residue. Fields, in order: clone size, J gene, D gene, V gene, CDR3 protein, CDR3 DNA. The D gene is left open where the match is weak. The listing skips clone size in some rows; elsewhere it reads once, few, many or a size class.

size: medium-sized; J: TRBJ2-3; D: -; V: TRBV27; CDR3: CASSLTGVGTDTQYF; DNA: TGTGCCAGCAGTCTTACGGGAGTGGGTACAGATACGCAGTATTTT
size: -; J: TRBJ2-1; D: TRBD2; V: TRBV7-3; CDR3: CASSPRTSGSSYNEQFF; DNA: TGTGCCAGCAGCCCGAGGACTAGCGGGTCCTCCTACAATGAGCAGTTCTTC
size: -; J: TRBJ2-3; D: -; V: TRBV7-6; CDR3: CASTSTGPTDTQYF; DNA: TGTGCCAGCACCTCGACGGGACCCACAGATACGCAGTATTTT
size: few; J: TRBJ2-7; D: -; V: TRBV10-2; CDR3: CASSAGPGGAGTDTQYF; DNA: TGCGCCAGCAGTGCGGGTCCCGGGGGAGCTGGAACAGATACGCAGTACTTC
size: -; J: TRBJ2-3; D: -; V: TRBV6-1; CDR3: CASSQGGGTGTQFF; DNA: TGTGCCAGCAGCCAAGGTGGGGGTACAGGGACGCAGTTTTTT
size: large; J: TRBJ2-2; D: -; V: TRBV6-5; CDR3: CASSYSSSLDAGELFF; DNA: TGTGCCAGCAGTTACTCTAGCAGTCTTGATGCCGGGGAGCTGTTTTTT
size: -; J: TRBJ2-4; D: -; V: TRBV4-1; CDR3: CASVSGLWGKDTQYF; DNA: TGCGCCAGCGTCTCGGGGCTGTGGGGCAAAGATACTCAGTACTTC
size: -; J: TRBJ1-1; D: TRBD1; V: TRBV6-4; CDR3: CASRPDRGRRTEAFF; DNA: TGTGCCAGCAGGCCTGACAGGGGGCGTAGGACTGAAGCTTTCTTT
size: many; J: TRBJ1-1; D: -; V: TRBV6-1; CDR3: CASSPGGFGEAFF; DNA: TGTGCCAGCAGTCCCGGGGGTTTCGGTGAAGCTTTCTTT
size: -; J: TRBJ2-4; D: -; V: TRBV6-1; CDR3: CGGTGRGAKDTQYF; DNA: TGTGGCGGCACGGGGCGGGGTGCCAAAGACACTCAGTATTTC
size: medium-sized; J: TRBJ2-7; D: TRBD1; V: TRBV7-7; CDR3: CASSIGTGDYEQYF; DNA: TGTGCTAGCAGCATAGGGACAGGGGACTACGAGCAGTACTTC
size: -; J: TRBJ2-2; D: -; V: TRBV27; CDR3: CASSPRAFTGELFF; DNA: TGTGCCAGCAGTCCCAGGGCCTTCACCGGGGAGCTGTTTTTT
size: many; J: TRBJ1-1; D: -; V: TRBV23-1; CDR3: CASSRWDRRKRTEAFF; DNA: TGCGCCAGCAGTCGATGGGATCGACGGAAGCGCACTGAAGCTTTCTTT
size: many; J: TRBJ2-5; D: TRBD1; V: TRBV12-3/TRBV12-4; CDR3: CASSWTGGAKTQYF; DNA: TGTGCCAGCAGTTGGACAGGGGGGGCGAAGACCCAGTACTTC
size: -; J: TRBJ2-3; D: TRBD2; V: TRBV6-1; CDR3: CASSVLEAGGATQYF; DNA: TGTGCCAGCAGTGTTCTGGAAGCGGGAGGCGCTACGCAGTATTTT
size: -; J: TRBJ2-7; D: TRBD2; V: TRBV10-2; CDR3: CASSARPGGGDKDTQYF; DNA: TGCGCCAGCAGTGCGCGTCCGGGAGGCGGTGACAAAGATACGCAGTACTTC
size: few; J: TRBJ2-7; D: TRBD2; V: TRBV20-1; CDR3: CSALAGGLWEQYF; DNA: TGCAGTGCTTTAGCGGGAGGGCTATGGGAGCAGTACTTC
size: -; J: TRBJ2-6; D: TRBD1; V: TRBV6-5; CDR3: CASSSGTAWANVLTF; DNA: TGTGCCAGCAGTTCCGGGACAGCTTGGGCCAACGTGCTGACTTTC
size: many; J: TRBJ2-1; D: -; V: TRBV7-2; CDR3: CASSLSLGPYNEQFF; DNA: TGTGCCAGCAGCTTATCTTTAGGACCCTACAATGAGCAGTTCTTC
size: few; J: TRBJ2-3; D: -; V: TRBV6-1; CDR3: CASSEAGAGDRETQYF; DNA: TGTGCCAGCAGTGAAGCCGGGGCCGGGGACCGGGAGACGCAGTATTTT
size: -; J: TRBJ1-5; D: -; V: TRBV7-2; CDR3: CASSWRGGGIYNQPQHF; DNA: TGTGCCAGCAGCTGGCGGGGGGGGGGGATTTACAATCAGCCCCAGCATTTT
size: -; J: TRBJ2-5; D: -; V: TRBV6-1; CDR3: CFSSGVGERDQETQYF; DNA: TGTTTCAGCAGTGGGGTTGGAGAGCGTGACCAAGAGACCCAGTACTTC
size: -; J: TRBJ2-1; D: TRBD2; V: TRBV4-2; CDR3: CASSKASGPINEQFF; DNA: TGTGCCAGCAGCAAAGCTAGCGGGCCGATCAATGAGCAGTTCTTC
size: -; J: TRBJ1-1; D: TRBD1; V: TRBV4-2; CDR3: CASSQPRTGRDTEAFF; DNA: TGTGCCAGCAGCCAACCAAGGACAGGGCGGGACACTGAAGCTTTCTTT
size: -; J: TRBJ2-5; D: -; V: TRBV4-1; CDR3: CASRGDGGRGQETQYF; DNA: TGCGCCAGCAGGGGGGACGGGGGCCGGGGCCAGGAGACCCAGTACTTC
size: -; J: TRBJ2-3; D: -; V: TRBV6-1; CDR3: CASGPGNRARNMQYF; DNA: TGTGCCAGCGGCCCGGGTAATAGAGCCAGAAATATGCAGTATTTT
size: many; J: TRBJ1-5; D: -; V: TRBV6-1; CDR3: CASSESGSNQPQHF; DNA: TGTGCCAGCAGTGAGTCAGGTAGCAATCAGCCCCAGCATTTT
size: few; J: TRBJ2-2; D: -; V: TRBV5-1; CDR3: CASSFGQPGELFF; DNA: TGCGCCAGCAGCTTCGGGCAGCCCGGGGAGCTGTTTTTT
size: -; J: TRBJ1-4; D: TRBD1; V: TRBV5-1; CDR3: CASSLSGQGIEKLFF; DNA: TGCGCCAGCAGCCTTTCGGGACAGGGTATCGAAAAACTGTTTTTT
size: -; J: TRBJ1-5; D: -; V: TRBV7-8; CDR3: CASSLARHLSNQPQHF; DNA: TGTGCCAGCAGCTTAGCGCGGCACCTTAGCAATCAGCCCCAGCATTTT
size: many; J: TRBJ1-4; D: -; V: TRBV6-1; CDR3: CASRPVATNEKLFF; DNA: TGTGCCAGCAGGCCGGTTGCAACTAATGAAAAACTGTTTTTT
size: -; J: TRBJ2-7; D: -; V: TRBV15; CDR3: CATSRAGYNYEQYF; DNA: TGTGCCACCAGCAGAGCGGGGTACAACTACGAGCAGTACTTC
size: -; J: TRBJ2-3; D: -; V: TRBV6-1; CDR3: CAGRGAGGPETQYF; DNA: TGTGCGGGCAGAGGGGCGGGTGGGCCAGAGACGCAGTATTTT
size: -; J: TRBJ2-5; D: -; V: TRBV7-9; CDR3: CASSQIPQETQYF; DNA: TGTGCCAGCAGTCAAATACCGCAAGAGACCCAGTACTTC
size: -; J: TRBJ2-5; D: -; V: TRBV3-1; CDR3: CASSQDGSSSDEQYF; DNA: TGTGCCAGCAGCCAAGACGGGAGTAGCTCGGATGAGCAGTACTTC
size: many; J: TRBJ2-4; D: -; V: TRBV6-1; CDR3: CASSEAGLGARDTQYF; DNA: TGTGCCAGCAGTGAAGCGGGGCTGGGGGCCAGGGATACTCAGTATTTC
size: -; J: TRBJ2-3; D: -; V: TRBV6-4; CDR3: CASSDSSPDTQYF; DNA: TGTGCCAGCAGTGACTCCAGCCCAGATACGCAGTACTTT
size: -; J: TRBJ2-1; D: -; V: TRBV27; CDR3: CASSYIGQTEQFF; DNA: TGTGCCAGCAGTTACATCGGACAGACGGAGCAGTTCTTC
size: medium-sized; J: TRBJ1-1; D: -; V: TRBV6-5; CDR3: CASSYSTGAANTEAFF; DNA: TGTGCCAGCAGTTACTCGACGGGGGCCGCGAACACTGAAGCTTTCTTT
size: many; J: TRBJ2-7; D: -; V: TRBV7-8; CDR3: CASSLELAPTYEQYF; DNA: TGTGCCAGCAGCTTGGAACTAGCACCAACCTACGAGCAGTACTTC
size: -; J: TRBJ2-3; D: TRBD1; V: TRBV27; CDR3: CASPPLGQGCRAQYF; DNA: TGTGCCAGCCCACCACTCGGACAGGGTTGCCGAGCGCAGTATTTT
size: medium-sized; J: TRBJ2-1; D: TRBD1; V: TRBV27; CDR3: CASGQGVRSSYNEQFF; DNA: TGTGCCAGCGGACAGGGGGTACGGAGCTCCTACAATGAGCAGTTCTTC
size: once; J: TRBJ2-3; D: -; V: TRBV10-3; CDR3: CAMSLLAVNTETQYF; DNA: TGTGCCATGTCCCTGCTGGCTGTGAACACCGAGACGCAGTATTTT
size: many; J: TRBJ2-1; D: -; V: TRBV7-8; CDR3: CASSLAPTVYNEQFF; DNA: TGTGCCAGCAGCTTAGCGCCTACCGTCTACAATGAGCAGTTCTTC
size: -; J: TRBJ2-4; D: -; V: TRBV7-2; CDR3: CARSSVPCSTDTQYF; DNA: TGTGCCCGCAGCTCGGTACCGTGTTCCACAGATACGCAGTATTTC
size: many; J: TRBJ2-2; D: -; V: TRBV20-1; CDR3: CSARSGVGTGELFF; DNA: TGCAGTGCTAGATCCGGGGTTGGCACCGGGGAGCTGTTTTTT
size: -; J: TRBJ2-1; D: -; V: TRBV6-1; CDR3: CASRSHDHEQFF; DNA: TGTGCCAGCAGGTCCCATGACCATGAGCAGTTCTTC
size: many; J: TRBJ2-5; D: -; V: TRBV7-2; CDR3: CASSQASLQETQYF; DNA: TGTGCCAGCAGCCAGGCTAGCCTCCAAGAGACCCAGTACTTC
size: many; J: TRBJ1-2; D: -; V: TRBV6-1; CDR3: CASWTIGKMTGRGYTF; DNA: TGTGCCAGCTGGACTATTGGAAAAATGACAGGAAGGGGCTACACCTTC
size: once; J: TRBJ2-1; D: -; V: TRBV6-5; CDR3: CASSSPGTKQFF; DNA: TGTGCCAGCAGTTCCCCCGGGACCAAGCAGTTCTTC
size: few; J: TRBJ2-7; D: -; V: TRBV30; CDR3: CAWSLGRNYEQYF; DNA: TGTGCCTGGAGTTTGGGACGGAACTACGAGCAGTACTTC
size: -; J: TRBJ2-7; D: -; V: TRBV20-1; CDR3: CSAGFRGEQYF; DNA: TGCAGTGCTGGGTTTAGGGGCGAGCAGTACTTC
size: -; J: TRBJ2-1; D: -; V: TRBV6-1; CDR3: CASSKAWDEQFF; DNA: TGTGCCAGCAGTAAGGCTTGGGATGAGCAGTTCTTC
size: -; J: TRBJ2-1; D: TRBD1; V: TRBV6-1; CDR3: CASSLTGVMNNEQFF; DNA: TGTGCCAGCAGCCTCACAGGGGTCATGAACAATGAGCAGTTCTTC
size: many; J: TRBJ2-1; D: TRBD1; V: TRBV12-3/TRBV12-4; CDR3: CASSFPGQGINEQFF; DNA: TGTGCCAGCAGTTTTCCGGGACAGGGAATCAATGAGCAGTTCTTC
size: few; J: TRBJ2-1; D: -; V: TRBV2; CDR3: CASKAAPRGEQFF; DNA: TGTGCCAGCAAGGCGGCCCCGAGGGGTGAGCAGTTCTTC